The 9 T cell receptor beta chains given below trace back to one sample, sequenced in a study of blood T cell repertoires in COVID-19. The table came from immunoSEQ multiplex PCR; TCRdb's copy has only in-frame clones and leaves some out. The table includes about 130,000 clones, roughly 86% detected once. The sample taken for sequencing was peripheral blood. These receptors were collected from a woman aged 55-70 years with acute or convalescent COVID-19.

This chain links TRBV5-1 with TRBJ2-1, with D tentatively TRBD2 (6 bases). CDR1 SGHRS and CDR2 YFSETQ come from the germline V gene. The CDR3 sequence is 15 residues long. Trimming took 2 bases from V and 12 from J, leaving 21 bases between them. The CDR3 DNA is TGCGCCAGCAGCTTCTCCGGGGGACTGACTAGTGGGCAGTTCTTC. Residues: CASSFSGGLTSGQFF. The whole variable domain, remainder taken from reference TRBV5-1 and TRBJ2-1, is KAGVTQTPRYLIKTRGQQVTLSCSPISGHRSVSWYQQTPGQGLQFLFEYFSETQRNKGNFPGRFSGRQFSNSRSEMNVSTLELGDSALYLCASSFSGGLTSGQFFGPGTRLTVL.

V gene TRBV5-1 combines with J gene TRBJ2-5; 16 bases agree with TRBD2. Germline trimming cut 3 bases from V and 5 bases from J; bases unmatched to any gene: 7. Germline V CDR1 and CDR2: SGHRS, YFSETQ. The length of the CDR3 is 17 residues. CDR3 region: CASSWGTSGRDGETQYF. The CDR3 DNA reads as TGCGCCAGCAGCTGGGGGACTAGCGGGAGGGACGGCGAGACCCAGTACTTC.

In its sample, this clone was seen a few times. Sequence at one end of the junction differs from germline and may be a read error. The chain uses TRBV18 and TRBJ1-1, with 8 bases matching TRBD1. CDR3 length: 17 amino acids. Germline CDR1 is KGHSH and CDR2 is LQKENI. DNA of the CDR3: TGTGCCAGCTCCCCACTAGCAGGGGGCCCGATGAACACTGAAGCTTTCTTT. Translated: CASSPLAGGPMNTEAFF. Drawing the rest from reference TRBV18 and TRBJ1-1, the complete variable domain is NAGVMQNPRHLVRRRGQEARLRCSPMKGHSHVYWYRQLPEEGLKFMVYLQKENIIDESGMPKERFSAEFPKEGPSILRIQQVVRGDSAAYFCASSPLAGGPMNTEAFFGQGTRLTVV.

The rearrangement uses TRBV5-5 and TRBJ1-4; D gene unclear. Germline loops: CDR1 SGHKS, CDR2 YYEKEE (reference sequence). The CDR3 spans 14 residues. V was cut by 7 bases and J by 0 bases, with 10 bases left in between. Here the CDR3 reads CASSRVPTNEKLFF. CDR3 bases: TGTGCCAGCTCACGGGTCCCAACTAATGAAAAACTGTTTTTT.

The J gene is TRBJ2-2, the V gene TRBV9; 12 bases agree with TRBD2. Trimming at V came to 0 bases and at J to 7 bases, leaving 10 bases not matched to a gene. The CDR3 runs to 18 residues. Germline CDR1 and CDR2: SGDLS and YYNGEE. This CDR3 reads CASSVVSLAGGPNGELFF. In DNA form, the CDR3 reads TGTGCCAGCAGCGTAGTCTCCCTAGCGGGAGGGCCGAACGGGGAGCTGTTTTTT. The variable domain in full, completed from reference TRBV9 and TRBJ2-2, reads DSGVTQTPKHLITATGQRVTLRCSPRSGDLSVYWYQQSLDQGLQFLIQYYNGEERAKGNILERFSAQQFPDLHSELNLSSLELGDSALYFCASSVVSLAGGPNGELFFGEGSRLTVL.

The chain couples TRBV6-2 or TRBV6-3 to TRBJ1-3, with 11 bases identical to TRBD1. Germline CDR1 reads MNHEY; CDR2 reads SVGEGT. This CDR3 has 15 amino acids. V was pared by 5 bases and J by 3 bases, with 3 bases of the junction left unmatched. CDR3 residues: CASSRTGGYGNTIYF. CDR3 sequence (DNA): TGTGCCAGCAGTCGGACAGGGGGCTATGGAAACACCATATATTTT.

In nucleotides, the CDR3 is TGTGCCAGCTCACCAGTATCCCCTAACTATGGCTACACCTTC. Amino acids: CASSPVSPNYGYTF. The genes are TRBV18 and TRBJ1-2; D is ambiguous. This CDR3 region has 14 residues. The V end lost 2 bases, the J end lost 0 bases, and 7 bases lay between the germline ends. CDR1 KGHSH and CDR2 LQKENI come from the germline V gene.

V and J are TRBV6-7 and TRBJ2-3, with TRBD1 as a possible D gene (7 bases). TRBV6-7 is annotated as an ORF whose role is uncertain. This CDR3 is built from 18 residues. V lost 3 bases, J lost 1 base, and 20 bases lay in between. In DNA, the CDR3 is TGTGCCAGCAGTTATGGTTGGGGAACAGGGGAGGGCACAGATACGCAGTATTTT. Amino acids: CASSYGWGTGEGTDTQYF.

V is TRBV6-5 and J is TRBJ2-5, with 8 bases fitting TRBD1. J lost 6 bases, V lost 5 bases, and 8 bases had no gene match. The V gene's germline CDR1 is MNHEY and CDR2 SVGAGI. The CDR3 has 14 amino acids. Written as DNA, the CDR3 is TGTGCCAGCAGTAAACCTGGACAGGGCAAGACCCAGTACTTC. Its translation: CASSKPGQGKTQYF.